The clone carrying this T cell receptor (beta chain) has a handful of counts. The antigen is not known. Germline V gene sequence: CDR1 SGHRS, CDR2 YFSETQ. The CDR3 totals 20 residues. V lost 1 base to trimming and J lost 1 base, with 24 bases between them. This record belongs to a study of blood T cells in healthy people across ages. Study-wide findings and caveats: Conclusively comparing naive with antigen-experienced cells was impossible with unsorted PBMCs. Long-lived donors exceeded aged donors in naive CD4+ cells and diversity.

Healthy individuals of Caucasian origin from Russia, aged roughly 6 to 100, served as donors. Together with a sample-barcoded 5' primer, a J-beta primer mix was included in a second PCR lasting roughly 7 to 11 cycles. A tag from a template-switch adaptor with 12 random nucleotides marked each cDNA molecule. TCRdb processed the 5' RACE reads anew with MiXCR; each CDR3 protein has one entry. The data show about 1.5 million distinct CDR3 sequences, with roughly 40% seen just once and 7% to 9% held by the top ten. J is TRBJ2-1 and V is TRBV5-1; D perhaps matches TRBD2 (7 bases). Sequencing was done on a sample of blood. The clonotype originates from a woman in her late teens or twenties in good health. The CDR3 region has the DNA TGCGCCAGCAGCTTGAACCTGTTGGGCGAGGGGGGGGGATCCTACAATGAGCAGTTCTTC. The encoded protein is CASSLNLLGEGGGSYNEQFF. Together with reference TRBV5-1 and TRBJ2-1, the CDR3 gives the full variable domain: KAGVTQTPRYLIKTRGQQVTLSCSPISGHRSVSWYQQTPGQGLQFLFEYFSETQRNKGNFPGRFSGRQFSNSRSEMNVSTLELGDSALYLCASSLNLLGEGGGSYNEQFFGPGTRLTVL.